This TCR beta chain was sequenced for a study of metastatic and nonmetastatic thyroid tumors. The wider study: Repertoire data that came from the blood and tumor or nodule tissue of malignant and benign thyroid patients were compared. Regarding the study as a whole: Across blood and tumor, TCR beta diversity in malignant thyroid tumors was reportedly significantly higher than in benign nodules.

Every patient underwent thyroid surgery untreated. This clone was recorded many times. Its specificity is unknown. In the study's own analysis: The study took CDR3 differences across clinicopathological groups and made a distant-metastasis classifier for papillary thyroid cancer from them. TCRdb re-processed the PCR reads through MiXCR. It is TCRdb's table, rather than the study itself, that gives the V and J calls and clone size. The sample contains 46,000 or so clones, around 15% of which appear only once. The germline V gene encodes CDR1 SEHNR and CDR2 FQNEAQ (reference sequence). Trimming stripped 0 bases from V and 3 bases from J, with 2 bases between. The CDR3 extends over 12 amino acids.

The sequencing sample was made of blood. The chain combines TRBV7-9 with TRBJ1-1; D ambiguous. This clonotype was sampled from a female donor with papillary thyroid cancer or a benign thyroid nodule (not recorded which). Some clones in this sample may be carry-over from other donors' samples. DNA of the CDR3: TGTGCCAGCAGCTTAGCGCACACTGAAGCTTTCTTT. It specifies CASSLAHTEAFF.